This T cell receptor (beta chain) was profiled in a study of CD4 T cells in relation to SARS-CoV-2 and coronaviruses. Study-level information: TCR beta CDR3s were sequenced after roughly nine-day antigen culture of PBMCs. Controls used an HIV-1 Nef peptide pool or no peptide.

As concerns this clone: Its antigen is unidentified.

Sequenced by immunoSEQ multiplex PCR; TCRdb stores in-frame clones only, minus some. The sample lists more than 20,000 clones, about three fifths occurring once. The CDR3 totals 11 residues. In germline, CDR1 is LGHNA, CDR2 YNFKEQ. V lost 0 bases, J lost 3 bases, and 0 bases lay in between. The unexposed donors gave CD4+ T cells in about 2010-2018, prior to COVID-19. Isolation of CD4+ T cells took place after roughly nine days in culture. Testing used SARS-CoV-2 S/N and four cold-coronavirus spikes on unexposed-donor CD4+ T cells, cells permitting. The clonotype was recovered from a human donor in good health. The V gene is TRBV4-2, the J gene TRBJ2-7; D remains unclear. Sequenced sample: CD4+ T cells from PBMCs, cultured in vitro. In DNA form, the CDR3 reads TGTGCCAGCAGCCAAGACTACGAGCAGTACTTC. It is translated as CASSQDYEQYF.